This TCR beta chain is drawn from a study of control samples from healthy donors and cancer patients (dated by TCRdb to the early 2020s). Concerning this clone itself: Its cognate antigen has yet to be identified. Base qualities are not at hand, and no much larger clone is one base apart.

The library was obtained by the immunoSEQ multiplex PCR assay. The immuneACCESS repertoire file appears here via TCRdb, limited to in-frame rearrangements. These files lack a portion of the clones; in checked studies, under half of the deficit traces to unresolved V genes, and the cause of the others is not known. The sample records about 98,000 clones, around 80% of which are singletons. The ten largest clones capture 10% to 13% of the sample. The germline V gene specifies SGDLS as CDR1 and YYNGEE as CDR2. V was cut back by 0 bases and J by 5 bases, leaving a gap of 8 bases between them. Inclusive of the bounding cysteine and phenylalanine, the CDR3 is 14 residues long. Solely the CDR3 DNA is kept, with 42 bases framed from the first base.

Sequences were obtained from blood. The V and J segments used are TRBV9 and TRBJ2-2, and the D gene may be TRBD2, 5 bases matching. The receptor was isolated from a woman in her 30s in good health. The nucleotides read TGTGCCAGCAGCGTAGCGGGGAGAACCGGGGAGCTGTTTTTT. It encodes CASSVAGRTGELFF. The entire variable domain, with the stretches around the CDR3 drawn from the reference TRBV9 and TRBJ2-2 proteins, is DSGVTQTPKHLITATGQRVTLRCSPRSGDLSVYWYQQSLDQGLQFLIQYYNGEERAKGNILERFSAQQFPDLHSELNLSSLELGDSALYFCASSVAGRTGELFFGEGSRLTVL.